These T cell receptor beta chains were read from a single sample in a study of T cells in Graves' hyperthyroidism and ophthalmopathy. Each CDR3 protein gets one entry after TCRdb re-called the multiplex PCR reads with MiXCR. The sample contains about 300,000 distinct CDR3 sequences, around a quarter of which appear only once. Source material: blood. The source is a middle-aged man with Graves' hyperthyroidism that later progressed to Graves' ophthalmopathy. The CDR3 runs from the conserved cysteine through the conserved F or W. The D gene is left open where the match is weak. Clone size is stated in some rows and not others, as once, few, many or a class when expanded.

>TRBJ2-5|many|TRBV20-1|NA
TGCAGTGCTAGAGGCAGGGCTTACGCCCAGTACTTC
CSARGRAYAQYF
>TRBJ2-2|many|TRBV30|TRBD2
TGTGCCTGCAGCGGGAGGATCAACACCGGGGAGCTGTTTTTT
CACSGRINTGELFF
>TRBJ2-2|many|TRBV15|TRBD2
TGTGCCACCAGCAGAGTTAAGGCGGGAGAGGGCACCGGGGAGCTGTTTTTT
CATSRVKAGEGTGELFF
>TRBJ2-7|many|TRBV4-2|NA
TGTGCCAGCAGCCAAGGCCCAGGGCCATCATACCCCTACGAGCAGTACTTC
CASSQGPGPSYPYEQYF
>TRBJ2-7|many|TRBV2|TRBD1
TGTGCCAGCAGTCGACAGGGGACGGACGAGCAGTACTTC
CASSRQGTDEQYF
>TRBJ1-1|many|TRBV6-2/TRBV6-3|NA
TGTGCCAGCAGTTACGTTTCTGGGTCAGGGTTTCGAGACACTGAAGCTTTCTTT
CASSYVSGSGFRDTEAFF
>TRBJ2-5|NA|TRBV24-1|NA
TGTGCCACCAGTGCAAATGAAGAGACCCAGTACTTC
CATSANEETQYF
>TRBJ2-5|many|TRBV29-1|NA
TGCAGCGTTGAAGAGGCAGGCCAAGAGACCCAGTACTTC
CSVEEAGQETQYF
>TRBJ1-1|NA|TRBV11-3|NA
TGTGCCAGCAGCTTACTATCAGTAGAGACTGAAGCTTTCTTT
CASSLLSVETEAFF
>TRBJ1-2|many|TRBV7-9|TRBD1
TGTGCCAGCAGCTTGGGACAGGGGGAATTTGTTGGCTACACCTTC
CASSLGQGEFVGYTF
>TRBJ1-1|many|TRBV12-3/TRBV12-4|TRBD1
TGTGCCAGCAGTACCATTCGGACAGGGAACACTGAAGCTTTCTTT
CASSTIRTGNTEAFF
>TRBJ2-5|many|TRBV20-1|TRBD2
TGCAGTGCCGGAGCGGGAGAAGAGACCCAGTACTTC
CSAGAGEETQYF
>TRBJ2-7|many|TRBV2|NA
TGTGCCAGCAGTGTAGATTCCACCTACGAGCAGTACTTC
CASSVDSTYEQYF
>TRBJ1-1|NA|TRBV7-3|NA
TGTGCCAGCAGCTTTTCTGCCCGGACTGAAGCTTTCTTT
CASSFSARTEAFF
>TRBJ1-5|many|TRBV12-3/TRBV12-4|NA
TGTGCCAGCAGCGGGACTATTAGCAATCAGCCCCAGCATTTT
CASSGTISNQPQHF
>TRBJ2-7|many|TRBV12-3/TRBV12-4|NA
TGTGCCAGCAGTCCCCCAGGTGGGGGAGGTTACGAGCAGTACTTC
CASSPPGGGGYEQYF
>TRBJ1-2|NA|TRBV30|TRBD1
TGTGCCTGGACTTACCTACAGGGGACGAGCACCTTC
CAWTYLQGTSTF
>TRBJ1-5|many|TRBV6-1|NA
TGTGCCAGCAGTGAAGTGGGGGGAAAGGGTCAGCCCCAGCATTTT
CASSEVGGKGQPQHF
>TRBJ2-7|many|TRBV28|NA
TGTGCCAGCAGTTCGGTATGGACCTTCGGGGAGCAGTACTTC
CASSSVWTFGEQYF
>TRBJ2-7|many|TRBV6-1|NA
TGTGCCAGCAGTGAAGAACCGCCGACGGAGTACTTC
CASSEEPPTEYF
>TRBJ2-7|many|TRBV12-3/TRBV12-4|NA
TGTGCCAGCAGCGACCCGGACAGCGGGATCTACGAGCAGTACTTC
CASSDPDSGIYEQYF
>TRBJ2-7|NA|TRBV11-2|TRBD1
TGTGCCAGCAGTGGGACAGGGAGGAGGGTTTTGTTAGCCTACGAGCAGTACTTC
CASSGTGRRVLLAYEQYF
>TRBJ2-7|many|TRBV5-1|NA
TGCGCCAGCCTCCCTCGGGGCGAGCAGTACTTC
CASLPRGEQYF
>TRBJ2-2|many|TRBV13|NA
TGTGCCAGCAGCTCAGACCGGGGGCTCACCGGGGAGCTGTTTTTT
CASSSDRGLTGELFF